These 32 T cell receptor beta chains share one sample of origin, sequenced in a study of CD8+CD57+ T cells in acquired aplastic anemia (dated by TCRdb to the late 2010s). The instrument was an Illumina HiSeq 2000. Genomic DNA served as template for TCR beta VDJ combination and CDR3 sequence profiling. The public reads were reprocessed in TCRdb via fastp at Q25 and MiXCR, keeping in-frame beta chains. Rows are combined by CDR3 protein, so each entry shows the most common genes and DNA. The sample table records about 160,000 distinct CDR3 sequences; roughly 45% of these occur just once. Jointly, the top ten make up over 0.95% of the sample. Sequencing was carried out using sorted CD4+, CD8+, or CD8+CD57+ T cells (not recorded which) from PBMCs. The receptors stem from a human donor in good health.

In its sample, this clonotype was seen a few times. CDR3 nucleotide sequence: TGTGCCAGCACGATACATCGGCAGGACTATGGCTACACCTTC. This encodes CASTIHRQDYGYTF. The chain links TRBV2 to TRBJ1-2; no clear D gene. V gave up 7 bases and J gave up 3 bases, with 15 bases separating them. The CDR3 contains 14 residues. Germline V CDR1 and CDR2: SNHLY, FYNNEI. The whole variable domain, remainder taken from reference TRBV2 and TRBJ1-2, is EPEVTQTPSHQVTQMGQEVILRCVPISNHLYFYWYRQILGQKVEFLVSFYNNEISEKSEIFDDQFSVERPDGSNFTLKIRSTKLEDSAMYFCASTIHRQDYGYTFGSGTRLTVV.

This clonotype has just a few counts. The V gene is TRBV5-4, the J gene TRBJ2-6; 11 bases map to TRBD1. Germline lookup yields CDR1 SGHNT and CDR2 YYREEE (reference sequence). With 3 bases clipped from V and 1 base from J, the junction kept 6 bases outside the gene matches. The CDR3 loop spans 18 amino acids. CDR3 nucleotides: TGTGCCAGCAGCTCCCGGACAGGGGGCACTTCTGGGGCCAACGTCCTGACTTTC. This translates into CASSSRTGGTSGANVLTF.

The table lists this clonotype with many counts. The CDR3, as DNA: TGTGCCACCAGTGACCCAGGACAAAACTATGGCTACACCTTC. Protein sequence: CATSDPGQNYGYTF. The V and J genes are TRBV24-1 and TRBJ1-2, with D perhaps TRBD1 (5 bases). Trimming removed 4 bases at V and 2 bases at J, with 10 bases between. CDR1 and CDR2 from the germline V gene are KGHDR and SFDVKD. The CDR3 has 14 amino acids.

This chain uses TRBV6-5 with TRBJ1-1; 7 bases align to TRBD1. Per germline, CDR1 MNHEY and CDR2 SVGAGI. The CDR3 runs 16 residues. The trim removed 1 base at V and 0 bases at J, leaving 5 bases unmatched. The CDR3 protein is CASSYYRGLMNTEAFF. The CDR3 region has the DNA TGTGCCAGCAGTTACTACAGGGGCCTCATGAACACTGAAGCTTTCTTT.

The V and J genes are TRBV20-1 and TRBJ2-7, with TRBD2 as a possible D gene (5 bases). The V gene's germline CDR1 is DFQATT and CDR2 SNEGSKA (reference sequence). V was pared by 4 bases and J by 6 bases, with 16 bases between. CDR3 length equals 13 residues. CDR3 protein: CSATRTARGEQYF. The CDR3 DNA reads TGCAGTGCTACGCGAACGGCTCGGGGCGAGCAGTACTTC.

The J gene is TRBJ2-3, the V gene TRBV29-1; D is undetermined. From germline, CDR1 is SQVTM and CDR2 ANQGSEA. V lost 8 bases, J lost 2 bases, and 14 bases lay in between. The CDR3 runs to 13 residues. The CDR3 nucleotides read TGCAGCCTTCTTAGCCGATCCACAGATACGCAGTATTTT. This sequence encodes CSLLSRSTDTQYF.

This clonotype was observed at least ten times. The V gene is TRBV7-8, the J gene TRBJ2-5; TRBD1 or TRBD2 may be the D gene (5 bases each). V was pared by 6 bases and J by 1 base, with 21 bases between. The CDR3 length is 17 residues. The germline CDR1 and CDR2 sequences are SGHVS and FQNEAQ. CDR3 in DNA: TGTGCCAGCAGAAAAGGGAAATTAGACGGGGCCCAAGAGACCCAGTACTTC. Protein product: CASRKGKLDGAQETQYF.

The gene calls are TRBV19 and TRBJ2-6; D possibly corresponds to TRBD2 (6 bases). The CDR3 is made up of 15 amino acids. Trimming removed 6 bases at V and 1 base at J, with 10 bases between. CDR1 is LNHDA, CDR2 SQIVND, per germline (reference sequence). CDR3 DNA sequence: TGTGCCAGTAGGCCCGGGGGATCTGGGGCCAACGTCCTGACTTTC. Amino acids: CASRPGGSGANVLTF.

Note on this clonotype: A read error may explain this, as a much larger clone is one base away. The CDR3 ends on some other residue instead of the conserved phenylalanine or tryptophan, so this is likely a read error. This sequence joins TRBV9 and TRBJ2-1; tentative D call: TRBD2 (6 bases). Trimming left V 3 bases short and J 8 bases short, with 18 bases between. The CDR3 sequence is 15 residues long. The germline gives CDR1 SGDLS, CDR2 YYNGEE. CDR3 residues: CASSDTSYPIYEQFL. CDR3 nucleotides: TGTGCCAGCAGCGATACTAGCTACCCTATCTATGAGCAGTTCCTC.

This clonotype was counted ten times or more. The chain recombines TRBV5-4 with TRBJ1-2, with TRBD1 matching 7 bases. This CDR3 comprises 14 residues. Germline trimming cut 1 base from V and 3 bases from J; bases unmatched to any gene: 3. The germline CDR1 and CDR2 sequences are SGHNT and YYREEE (reference sequence). The CDR3 DNA reads as TGTGCCAGCAGCTTGCGACAGGGTTACTATGGCTACACCTTC. Protein product: CASSLRQGYYGYTF.

This sequence joins TRBV11-2 and TRBJ1-1; TRBD1 agrees at 7 bases. The germline V gene encodes CDR1 SGHAT and CDR2 FQNNGV. V trimming: 3 bases; J trimming: 5 bases; junction bases outside the gene matches: 6. CDR3 size: 14 residues. Written as DNA, the CDR3 is TGTGCCAGCAGCTTTAGGGGGCTGGGAACTGAAGCTTTCTTT. It yields the protein CASSFRGLGTEAFF.

This clonotype showed up many times. Written as DNA, the CDR3 is TGTGCCAGCAGTTTTGGGGCAGGGGCCTACGAGCAGTACTTC. This codes for CASSFGAGAYEQYF. This chain joins TRBV12-3 or TRBV12-4 and TRBJ2-7; TRBD1 is a possible D gene (6 bases). The CDR3 loop spans 14 amino acids. V was cut by 3 bases and J by 2 bases, with 11 bases left in between.

This clonotype was counted ten times or more. The chain joins TRBV5-1 to TRBJ2-1; D perhaps matches TRBD1 (6 bases). Germline V gene data show CDR1 as SGHRS and CDR2 as YFSETQ. V was shortened by 0 bases and J by 4 bases, with 8 bases between the two germline ends. The CDR3 runs 14 residues. The CDR3 nucleotides are TGCGCCAGCAGCTTGGACGGACAGTACAATGAGCAGTTCTTC. Residues: CASSLDGQYNEQFF.

This clonotype was recorded many times. J is TRBJ2-7 and V is TRBV20-1; the D gene is possibly TRBD1 (6 bases). The CDR3 runs to 14 residues. Germline V CDR1 and CDR2: DFQATT, SNEGSKA (reference sequence). Trimming shortened V by 3 bases and J by 5 bases, and 17 bases separated the two germline ends. CDR3 loop: CSARMQGLWNEQYF. As DNA, the CDR3 is TGCAGTGCTAGGATGCAGGGGCTCTGGAACGAGCAGTACTTC.

This clonotype was seen repeatedly, ten times or more. The CDR3 is CASSGVTGEAFF. The CDR3 region has the DNA TGTGCCAGCAGTGGTGTGACGGGTGAAGCTTTCTTT. This sequence joins TRBV6-1 and TRBJ1-1; D is uncertain. The germline V gene encodes CDR1 MNHNS and CDR2 SASEGT. The CDR3 sequence is 12 residues long. The V end was cut by 4 bases, the J end by 7 bases, with 10 bases between.

This clonotype occurred many times. This chain links TRBV15 with TRBJ2-1; 9 bases map to TRBD1. Germline V gene lookup returns CDR1 LNHNV and CDR2 YYDKDF (reference sequence). The V and J ends lost 4 bases and 7 bases, in that order; junction bases with no gene match: 8. CDR3 length equals 15 residues. In nucleotides, the CDR3 is TGTGCCACCAGCACCGGGACAGGGCAGTGGAATGAGCAGTTCTTC. This translates into CATSTGTGQWNEQFF.

V and J are TRBV29-1 and TRBJ2-5, with TRBD1 as a possible D gene (6 bases). Trimming left V 1 base short and J 5 bases short, with 8 bases between. This CDR3 comprises 12 residues. Germline lookup yields CDR1 SQVTM and CDR2 ANQGSEA. The CDR3 spells CSVEGQVETQYF. The DNA for the CDR3 is TGCAGCGTTGAAGGACAGGTTGAGACCCAGTACTTC.

This clonotype occurred many times. The chain has TRBV12-3 or TRBV12-4 and TRBJ1-2; D perhaps matches TRBD1 (6 bases). The CDR3 is made up of 14 amino acids. V lost 7 bases and J 2 bases, leaving 14 bases between the germline ends. The CDR3, as DNA: TGTGCCAGCACCAGAACAGGGCGGAACTATGGCTACACCTTC. Protein product: CASTRTGRNYGYTF.

As to this clonotype: A clone one base away is much larger, so this may be a read error. The chain uses TRBV20-1 and TRBJ1-5; D not resolved. This CDR3 has 14 amino acids. Germline-derived CDR1 and CDR2 are DFQATT and SNEGSKA (reference sequence). Trimming took off 5 bases at V and 0 bases at J, with 11 bases between the two ends. CDR3: CSAGSLNSNQPQHF. Written as DNA, the CDR3 is TGCAGTGCTGGGTCTTTGAATAGCAATCAGCCCCAGCATTTT.

The chain carries TRBV9 and TRBJ1-5; D is undetermined. Germline loops: CDR1 SGDLS, CDR2 YYNGEE. With 0 bases removed from V and 0 bases from J, the gap between germline ends came to 7 bases. This CDR3 comprises 15 residues. CDR3 protein: CASSVDDGSNQPQHF. Written as DNA, the CDR3 is TGTGCCAGCAGCGTAGATGACGGTAGCAATCAGCCCCAGCATTTT.

This clonotype showed up many times. The chain has TRBV12-3 or TRBV12-4 and TRBJ2-5; TRBD2 matches 10 bases. This CDR3 is 15 amino acids long. J lost 9 bases, V lost 5 bases, and 12 bases had no gene match. CDR3 DNA sequence: TGTGCCAGCAGTCTCGGGACTAGCGCCATTCCCGCCCAGTACTTC. Its protein is CASSLGTSAIPAQYF.

This rearrangement joins TRBV25-1 to TRBJ2-6, with unresolved D. The germline V gene has CDR1 MGHDK and CDR2 SYGVNS. The CDR3 is made up of 15 amino acids. The V end was cut by 3 bases, the J end by 0 bases, with 6 bases between. The CDR3 here is CASSDDNSGANVLTF. CDR3 DNA: TGTGCCAGCAGTGACGACAACTCTGGGGCCAACGTCCTGACTTTC.

The rearrangement joins TRBV19 to TRBJ2-7; D is uncertain. Deletions cut 3 bases from V and 7 bases from J, with 10 bases between. The V gene's germline CDR1 is LNHDA and CDR2 SQIVND (reference sequence). The CDR3 totals 12 residues. CDR3 loop: CASSIRVREQYF. CDR3 bases: TGTGCCAGTAGTATTCGGGTCCGGGAGCAGTACTTC.

This chain uses TRBV10-3 with TRBJ1-1; D might be TRBD1 (5 bases). Trimming stripped 0 bases from V and 1 base from J, with 9 bases between. This CDR3 is 15 amino acids long. Germline CDR1 is ENHRY and CDR2 is SYGVKD. CDR3: CAISESGGGNTEAFF. The CDR3 region has the DNA TGTGCCATCAGTGAGTCGGGCGGGGGGAACACTGAAGCTTTCTTT.

As DNA, the CDR3 is TGTGCCAGCAGCCCCGGGACAGGGCAGGGAAGTGAAAAACTGTTTTTT. The encoded protein is CASSPGTGQGSEKLFF. V is TRBV25-1 and J is TRBJ1-4, with TRBD1 matching 9 bases. CDR1 is MGHDK and CDR2 is SYGVNS in the germline V gene. V shed 6 bases and J 7 bases; nucleotides not matched to a gene: 12. CDR3 length: 16 amino acids.

V and J are TRBV29-1 and TRBJ2-3, with D perhaps matching TRBD1 (8 bases). Per the germline V gene, CDR1 is SQVTM and CDR2 is ANQGSEA. V gave up 3 bases and J gave up 3 bases, with 19 bases separating them. The CDR3 has 16 residues. The DNA of the CDR3 is TGCAGCGTTGAGGGGGGGTTGGACAGGGAGACAGATACGCAGTATTTT. Protein sequence: CSVEGGLDRETDTQYF.

The chain recombines TRBV7-3 with TRBJ1-1; D unresolved. V was cut by 5 bases and J by 5 bases, with 6 bases left in between. Germline V CDR1 and CDR2: SGHTA, FQGTGA. The CDR3 has 11 residues. The CDR3 DNA is TGTGCCAGCAGCGCCGGGACTGAAGCTTTCTTT. Protein: CASSAGTEAFF.

The sample holds a few counts of this clonotype. CDR3 sequence (DNA): TGCAGCGTTGATCGGGGACAGTTACCGAGTACTAACTATGGCTACACCTTC. It is translated as CSVDRGQLPSTNYGYTF. V is TRBV29-1 and J is TRBJ1-2, with 7 bases matching TRBD1. V dropped 3 bases and J dropped 0; count of bases not matched to a gene: 13. Germline CDR1 reads SQVTM; CDR2 reads ANQGSEA. This CDR3 spans 17 amino acids.

The chain carries TRBV20-1 and TRBJ1-5, with D possibly being TRBD1 (5 bases). Germline V CDR1 and CDR2: DFQATT, SNEGSKA (reference sequence). The germline V and J ends were trimmed by 5 bases and 2 bases, with 16 bases remaining between them. The CDR3 is 15 residues long. The DNA for the CDR3 is TGCAGTGCTTCTCCGACAGTCTTAGGCAATCAGCCCCAGCATTTT. Translating it yields CSASPTVLGNQPQHF.

This clonotype was detected ten times or more. The chain is built from TRBV15 and TRBJ1-1; D is perhaps TRBD1 (6 bases). The CDR3 runs 13 residues. The germline CDR1 and CDR2 sequences are LNHNV and YYDKDF (reference sequence). Trimming shortened V by 8 bases and J by 9 bases, and 19 bases separated the two germline ends. DNA for the CDR3: TGTGCCACCGGCAACCGGGACACACCAAAAGCTTTCTTT. Encoded protein: CATGNRDTPKAFF. The full variable domain, completed using reference TRBV15 and TRBJ1-1, is DAMVIQNPRYQVTQFGKPVTLSCSQTLNHNVMYWYQQKSSQAPKLLFHYYDKDFNNEADTPDNFQSRRPNTSFCFLDIRSPGLGDTAMYLCATGNRDTPKAFFGQGTRLTVV.

The chain combines TRBV10-3 with TRBJ1-1; no clear D. The CDR3 has 13 residues. V was clipped by 4 bases and J by 4 bases, with 10 bases between them. Germline CDR1 and CDR2: ENHRY and SYGVKD. The chain's CDR3 is CAISGLETTEAFF. CDR3 DNA sequence: TGTGCCATCAGTGGGCTAGAGACCACTGAAGCTTTCTTT.

This clonotype was found many times. The genes are TRBV20-1 and TRBJ2-2; D is unclear. Germline loops: CDR1 DFQATT, CDR2 SNEGSKA (reference sequence). Trimming took 1 base from V and 7 from J, leaving 7 bases between them. The length of the CDR3 is 12 residues. The CDR3 DNA follows: TGCAGTGCTAGAGGAATTGGCGGGGAGCTGTTTTTT. Protein: CSARGIGGELFF.